This T cell receptor beta chain derives from a study of T cell repertoires in ileal Crohn's disease. Notes on the study in general: Mucosal expansions were suggested to be mainly CD8 T cells.

With regard to this clone: Its antigen remains unidentified.

There are 15 residues in the CDR3. V gave up 0 bases and J gave up 2 bases, with 11 bases separating them. Per the germline V gene, CDR1 is LGHNA and CDR2 is YSLEER. Clones were read by immunoSEQ multiplex PCR, and TCRdb kept only the in-frame ones, dropping some. The repertoire includes thousands of clones, over 80% of them detected once, and approximately 4.7% sits in the top ten. Sequencing used ileal tissue. The chain has TRBV4-3 and TRBJ2-7; D might be TRBD1 (6 bases). The origin of this receptor is an adult with Crohn's disease. CDR3 region: CASSQDYRVTYEQYF. The CDR3 DNA sequence: TGCGCCAGCAGCCAAGATTACAGGGTAACCTACGAGCAGTACTTC.